The rows below give T cell receptor beta chains drawn from one sample of a study of a mutant IDH1 vaccine in newly diagnosed glioma. TCRdb's table, derived via immunoSEQ multiplex PCR, lists solely in-frame clones and lacks some. The data show 85,000 to 100,000 clones, around three quarters seen once. The source material was PBMCs, sampled from a glioma patient treated with radiotherapy, temozolomide or both. The receptors stem from a man in his forties with glioma. The conserved cysteine and the conserved F or W are not part of the CDR3 here.

j_call v_call cdr3_aa
TRBJ1-6 TRBV14 ASSQQGSYNSPLH
TRBJ1-6 TRBV5-8 ASSLGGGPSPLH
TRBJ1-2 TRBV7-9 ASSESGQVGGYT
TRBJ1-2 TRBV29-1 SVLGLGQSSGYT
TRBJ2-3 TRBV5-4 ASSSPLGAGGRTGTDTQY
TRBJ1-2 TRBV2 ASSEVGGAYGYT
TRBJ1-4 TRBV18 ASSPQGRGPEKLF
TRBJ1-1 TRBV30 AWTWRTLNTEAF
TRBJ2-3 TRBV12-5 ASAREGGRMDTQY
TRBJ1-1 TRBV19 ASTDWATGGMNTEAF
TRBJ2-1 TRBV5-1 ASSPGSSYNEQF
TRBJ1-1 TRBV18 ASSPSGGEGNTEAF
TRBJ1-6 TRBV6-5 ASSLGTGGNSPLH
TRBJ2-5 TRBV14 ASSVHRQGAETQY
TRBJ2-5 TRBV18 ASSPTKTQY
TRBJ1-2 TRBV5-4 ASRAGTAQLRSYGYT
TRBJ1-4 TRBV19 ASSMGTGKEKLF
TRBJ1-2 TRBV6-6 ASTPGYGYT
TRBJ1-3 TRBV10-1 ASSSPGNSGNTIY
TRBJ2-1 TRBV7-9 ASTMKGGGADNEQF